The source of this T cell receptor beta chain is a study of Graves' ophthalmopathy and Graves' hyperthyroidism. Amplified TCR beta CDR3 regions were obtained using RNA transcripts as template. Second-round multiplex PCR came after a first-round RT-PCR that employed HTBI primers. TCRdb re-derived calls from the multiplex PCR reads in MiXCR, one entry per CDR3 protein. The data hold some 410,000 distinct CDR3 sequences, with 21% observed a single time. The table lists this clonotype with many counts. CDR1 SGHVS and CDR2 FQNEAQ come from the germline V gene. The CDR3 is 17 amino acids. V dropped 3 bases and J dropped 6 bases, with 18 bases sitting between them.

The chain links TRBV7-8 to TRBJ1-6; D gene ambiguous. The origin of this receptor is a woman under 30 with stable Graves' hyperthyroidism. Sequenced: peripheral blood. CDR3 in DNA: TGTGCCAGCAGCTTGTTTCCTCGGGCGTTCGTTAATTCACCCCTCCACTTT. Translating it yields CASSLFPRAFVNSPLHF.